The present T cell receptor beta chain was sequenced within a study of control samples from healthy donors and cancer patients. Sequencing was performed with immunoSEQ multiplex PCR; in TCRdb, only in-frame clones are kept and a portion is missing. The sample shows 60,000 to 85,000 clones, around 92% of them seen only once. CDR1 and CDR2 (germline): ENHRY, SYGVKD. The CDR3 consists of 15 residues. V shed 2 bases and J 2 bases; nucleotides not matched to a gene: 3. The V call is TRBV10-3, the J call TRBJ2-7, with 10 bases that match TRBD2. This clonotype originated in a woman aged 55-70 years in good health. The sequenced sample consisted of blood. The CDR3 loop reads CAISEGLAEAYEQYF. The CDR3 DNA is TGTGCCATCAGTGAGGGACTAGCGGAGGCCTACGAGCAGTACTTC.